One sample yielded the 29 T cell receptor beta chains listed below, sequenced in a study of T cell responses to AZD1222 COVID-19 vaccine. Here immunoSEQ multiplex PCR was the method, and the copy in TCRdb shows in-frame clones only, minus some. The data hold approximately 30,000 clones, with about 80% observed a single time. The sequencing here drew on peripheral blood, taken 28 days after the second AZD1222 dose. The source is an adult who received the AZD1222 COVID-19 vaccine.

This clone was counted a few times. The chain links TRBV12-3 or TRBV12-4 to TRBJ1-3; no clear D gene. The CDR3 is 13 residues long. The V and J ends lost 3 bases and 6 bases respectively, with 9 bases between them. The CDR3 sequence: CASSFGNQNTIYF. The CDR3 coding sequence is TGTGCCAGCAGTTTCGGTAACCAAAACACCATATATTTT.

A few counts support this clone. The V call is TRBV7-2, the J call TRBJ1-6; 8 bases agree with TRBD1. The CDR3 runs 14 residues. J gave up 8 bases and V 5 bases, and 5 bases lay outside the gene matches. Germline V lookup: CDR1 SGHTA, CDR2 FQGNSA. The CDR3, as DNA: TGTGCCAGCAGCCACGGACAGGGTCATTCACCCCTCCACTTT. Its translation is CASSHGQGHSPLHF.

V is TRBV27 and J is TRBJ2-1; 12 positions match TRBD2. CDR1 and CDR2 (germline): MNHEY, SMNVEV (reference sequence). V was clipped by 4 bases and J by 3 bases; unmatched bases: 10. The CDR3 totals 18 residues. CDR3: CASSSLSSGRARYNEQFF. DNA of the CDR3: TGTGCCAGCAGTTCCCTATCTAGCGGGAGGGCGCGCTACAATGAGCAGTTCTTC.

The chain recombines TRBV6-1 with TRBJ1-1, with 10 positions matching TRBD1. Germline V gene lookup returns CDR1 MNHNS and CDR2 SASEGT. The J segment lost 11 bases and the V segment lost 0 bases, leaving 3 bases of the junction unmatched. This CDR3 has 13 residues. CDR3 in DNA: TGTGCCAGCAGTGAAGCGCTGGACAGGGGGGCTTTCTTT. Amino acids: CASSEALDRGAFF.

This clone showed up just a few times. The rearrangement links TRBV2 to TRBJ2-2; 9 nucleotides line up with TRBD2. Looked up from germline, CDR1 is SNHLY and CDR2 is FYNNEI. V dropped 4 bases and J dropped 5; count of bases not matched to a gene: 8. The CDR3 has 16 residues. CDR3 sequence (DNA): TGTGCCAGCAGTGGGCTAGCGGGGACTCGGACCGGGGAGCTGTTTTTT. It is translated as CASSGLAGTRTGELFF.

This clone has only one observation. This chain joins TRBV29-1 and TRBJ2-3, with a possible D match to TRBD1 (5 bases). V shed 4 bases and J shed 1 base, with 12 bases lying between them. Germline V CDR1 and CDR2: SQVTM, ANQGSEA. The CDR3 sequence is 14 residues long. The CDR3 loop reads CSVVPLQGTDTQYF. The DNA for the CDR3 is TGCAGCGTTGTCCCCCTACAGGGCACAGATACGCAGTATTTT.

The rearrangement joins TRBV18 to TRBJ2-2, with no clear D. Between the trimmed V and J ends, which lost 5 bases and 4 bases, there was a span of 2 bases. CDR1 KGHSH and CDR2 LQKENI come from the germline V gene. CDR3 length: 11 residues. CDR3 region: CASSTTGELFF. CDR3 nucleotides: TGTGCCAGCTCAACCACCGGGGAGCTGTTTTTT.

DNA of the CDR3: TGTGCCAGCAGCCAAACTAGCGGGATGGGGACCGGGGAGCTGTTTTTT. Translating it yields CASSQTSGMGTGELFF. The chain links TRBV3-1 (or the pseudogene TRBV3-2) to TRBJ2-2, with TRBD2 matching over 10 bases. The V segment lost 2 bases and the J segment 5 bases; nucleotides outside the gene matches: 5. CDR1 LGHDT and CDR2 YNNKEL come from the germline V gene (reference sequence). The CDR3 extends over 16 amino acids.

The V call is TRBV18, the J call TRBJ2-3; D call uncertain. Germline values: CDR1 KGHSH, CDR2 LQKENI. The CDR3 is 16 residues long. The V gene lost 5 bases and the J gene lost 3 bases, with 18 bases spanning the gap. Written as DNA, the CDR3 is TGTGCCAGCTCAACACGCAGGAGCCAACAAACAGATACGCAGTATTTT. It is translated as CASSTRRSQQTDTQYF.

This chain connects TRBV6-5 to TRBJ1-3; D possibly corresponds to TRBD1 (6 bases). CDR1 is MNHEY, CDR2 SVGAGI, per germline. The CDR3 extends over 15 amino acids. The germline V and J ends were trimmed by 6 bases and 1 base, with 13 bases remaining between them. CDR3 protein: CASRPSTGSGNTIYF. The CDR3 DNA is TGTGCCAGCAGACCTTCCACAGGGTCTGGAAACACCATATATTTT.

Only one count was recorded for this clone. This chain uses TRBV29-1 with TRBJ2-1; TRBD1 is a possible D gene (5 bases). The CDR3 is 13 amino acids. V dropped 6 bases and J dropped 2 bases, with 11 bases sitting between them. CDR1 SQVTM and CDR2 ANQGSEA come from the germline V gene. The CDR3: CSVKGPAYNEQFF. DNA of the CDR3: TGCAGCGTCAAGGGGCCGGCCTACAATGAGCAGTTCTTC.

This clone was seen a few times. The V gene is TRBV6-1, the J gene TRBJ1-1; TRBD1 matches at 8 bases. This CDR3 spans 14 amino acids. With 2 bases clipped from V and 10 bases from J, the junction kept 9 bases outside the gene matches. The germline V gene has CDR1 MNHNS and CDR2 SASEGT. The chain's CDR3 is CASSEYLGDRGAFF. CDR3 sequence (DNA): TGTGCCAGCAGTGAATACCTCGGCGACAGGGGAGCTTTCTTT.

The CDR3, as DNA: TGTGCCAGCAGCTCGAGGGGGGGTTTCACAGATACGCAGTATTTT. Translation gives CASSSRGGFTDTQYF. The chain employs TRBV7-9 and TRBJ2-3; D is perhaps TRBD2 (7 bases). The ends were cut back, 4 bases at V and 2 bases at J, with 13 bases in the middle. The CDR3 consists of 15 residues. Germline V gene lookup returns CDR1 SEHNR and CDR2 FQNEAQ (reference sequence).

V usage is TRBV10-3 and J usage is TRBJ2-3, with a possible D match to TRBD2 (6 bases). The ends were cut back, 5 bases at V and 2 bases at J, with 20 bases in the middle. There are 17 residues in the CDR3. Germline V CDR1 and CDR2: ENHRY, SYGVKD. CDR3 sequence (DNA): TGTGCCATCAGTTTGACGGGACTGGGGGGATACACAGATACGCAGTATTTT. Its protein product is CAISLTGLGGYTDTQYF.

The chain is built from TRBV19 and TRBJ2-6; D remains ambiguous. The CDR3 has 15 amino acids. Germline CDR1 and CDR2: LNHDA and SQIVND (reference sequence). The germline V and J ends were trimmed by 10 bases and 2 bases, with 15 bases remaining between them. The CDR3 is CATHDSGTGANVLTF. CDR3 nucleotide sequence: TGTGCCACCCACGATAGTGGCACTGGGGCCAACGTCCTGACTTTC. The entire variable domain, with the rest obtained from reference TRBV19 and TRBJ2-6, is as follows: DGGITQSPKYLFRKEGQNVTLSCEQNLNHDAMYWYRQDPGQGLRLIYYSQIVNDFQKGDIAEGYSVSREKKESFPLTVTSAQKNPTAFYLCATHDSGTGANVLTFGAGSRLTVL.

The chain joins TRBV5-1 to TRBJ1-1; D is uncertain. The CDR3 is 14 amino acids. Germline V CDR1 and CDR2: SGHRS, YFSETQ. The V gene lost 0 bases and the J gene lost 1 base, with 7 bases spanning the gap. The CDR3 protein is CASSLANPNTEAFF. CDR3 sequence (DNA): TGCGCCAGCAGCTTGGCCAACCCGAACACTGAAGCTTTCTTT.

The rearrangement joins TRBV5-5 to TRBJ2-7; no firm D call. This CDR3 spans 14 amino acids. V was cut by 3 bases and J by 0 bases, with 10 bases left in between. Looked up from germline, CDR1 is SGHKS and CDR2 is YYEKEE (reference sequence). The CDR3 spells CASSYSYPSYEQYV. CDR3 bases: TGTGCCAGCAGCTACAGCTACCCCTCCTACGAGCAGTACGTC.

The V and J genes are TRBV27 and TRBJ1-6, with D hard to call. V dropped 6 bases and J dropped 10 bases, with 16 bases sitting between them. This CDR3 region has 14 residues. Germline V CDR1 and CDR2: MNHEY, SMNVEV (reference sequence). Here the CDR3 DNA reads TGTGCCAGCAGAGAATCGCGGGTATACTCACCCCTCCACTTT. Protein product: CASRESRVYSPLHF.

In its sample, this clone ranks as medium-sized. The CDR3 sequence: CASSLAPTGRSYEQYV. The CDR3 nucleotides are TGTGCCAGCAGCTTAGCCCCGACAGGGCGCTCCTACGAGCAGTACGTC. J is TRBJ2-7 and V is TRBV11-2; TRBD1 matches at 7 bases. The germline gives CDR1 SGHAT, CDR2 FQNNGV. J was trimmed by 0 bases and V by 1 base; bases with no gene match: 6. CDR3 size: 16 residues.

This clone is a singleton in its sample. The chain recombines TRBV24-1 with TRBJ2-3; the match to TRBD2 covers 7 bases. The germline V gene has CDR1 KGHDR and CDR2 SFDVKD. The CDR3 loop spans 16 amino acids. Germline trimming cut 1 base from V and 2 bases from J; bases unmatched to any gene: 5. The CDR3: CATSDFPSGTTDTQYF. The DNA of the CDR3 is TGTGCCACCAGTGATTTTCCTAGCGGAACCACAGATACGCAGTATTTT.

The chain recombines TRBV27 with TRBJ1-2; TRBD1 agrees at 9 bases. This CDR3 comprises 15 residues. V lost 7 bases and J lost 3; bases outside the gene matches: 9. The germline V gene has CDR1 MNHEY and CDR2 SMNVEV (reference sequence). Here the CDR3 reads CASTTTGGLYYGYTF. CDR3 sequence (DNA): TGTGCCAGCACCACGACAGGGGGTCTGTACTATGGCTACACCTTC.

The V call is TRBV19, the J call TRBJ2-2; 13 bases map to TRBD2. Germline CDR1 reads LNHDA; CDR2 reads SQIVND (reference sequence). The CDR3 sequence is 19 residues long. The junction had 19 bases not matched to a gene; V was cut back by 7 bases and J by 8 bases. CDR3 sequence: CASTPRVGTSGARRGELFF. CDR3 coding DNA: TGTGCCAGTACCCCTAGGGTGGGGACTAGCGGGGCCCGGCGAGGGGAGCTGTTTTTT.

This chain links TRBV15 with TRBJ1-1; TRBD1 matches 7 bases. V shed 6 bases and J 1 base; nucleotides not matched to a gene: 5. The CDR3 is 14 residues long. Looked up from germline, CDR1 is LNHNV and CDR2 is YYDKDF (reference sequence). The CDR3 region is CATSFWTGNTEAFF. As DNA, the CDR3 is TGTGCCACCAGTTTCTGGACAGGGAACACTGAAGCTTTCTTT.

V is TRBV6-5 and J is TRBJ1-2; maybe TRBD1 (5 bases). Germline V lookup: CDR1 MNHEY, CDR2 SVGAGI. Trimming stripped 8 bases from V and 4 bases from J, with 20 bases between. CDR3 length: 15 residues. CDR3 sequence: CASHESGGVIYGYTF. The CDR3 nucleotides read TGTGCCAGCCACGAGTCCGGGGGGGTTATCTATGGCTACACCTTC.

This clone was found a few times. The chain uses TRBV5-6 and TRBJ2-7, with 8 bases identical to TRBD1. CDR3 size: 13 residues. The junction had 2 bases not matched to a gene; V was cut back by 3 bases and J by 3 bases. Germline V gene sequence: CDR1 SGHDT, CDR2 YYEEEE. The CDR3: CASSSDRGYEQYF. CDR3 sequence (DNA): TGTGCCAGCAGCTCCGACAGGGGCTACGAGCAGTACTTC. Full variable domain (outside the CDR3, taken from reference TRBV5-6 and TRBJ2-7): DAGVTQSPTHLIKTRGQQVTLRCSPKSGHDTVSWYQQALGQGPQFIFQYYEEEERQRGNFPDRFSGHQFPNYSSELNVNALLLGDSALYLCASSSDRGYEQYFGPGTRLTVT.

The chain has TRBV6-5 and TRBJ1-1; D may be TRBD1 (6 bases). The CDR3 loop spans 15 amino acids. V was pared by 6 bases and J by 0 bases, with 14 bases between. In germline, CDR1 is MNHEY, CDR2 SVGAGI. CDR3 protein: CASSPRRQVNTEAFF. CDR3 coding DNA: TGTGCCAGCAGCCCCCGCCGACAGGTGAACACTGAAGCTTTCTTT.

V and J are TRBV28 and TRBJ2-1, with TRBD2 matching over 8 bases. The V segment lost 6 bases and the J segment 2 bases; nucleotides outside the gene matches: 9. The CDR3 runs 16 residues. The germline V gene has CDR1 MDHEN and CDR2 SYDVKM. The CDR3 nucleotides are TGTGCCAGCAGATTCGGACTAGCTGGCCCCTACAATGAGCAGTTCTTC. Protein: CASRFGLAGPYNEQFF.

The CDR3 here is CASSGPGQGGQKLFF. The CDR3 coding sequence is TGCGCCAGCAGCGGACCGGGACAGGGGGGACAGAAACTGTTTTTT. The chain has TRBV5-1 and TRBJ1-4, with 11 bases identical to TRBD1. CDR1 and CDR2 (germline): SGHRS, YFSETQ. J was trimmed by 11 bases and V by 4 bases; bases with no gene match: 10. This CDR3 region has 15 residues.

The J gene is TRBJ2-5, the V gene TRBV3-1 (or the pseudogene TRBV3-2); TRBD2 aligns across 10 bases. The CDR3 consists of 16 residues. V dropped 0 bases and J dropped 4; count of bases not matched to a gene: 5. Per germline, CDR1 LGHDT and CDR2 YNNKEL (reference sequence). Written as DNA, the CDR3 is TGTGCCAGCAGCCAAGATGGAAGCGGGAGGGCAGAGACCCAGTACTTC. This translates into CASSQDGSGRAETQYF.